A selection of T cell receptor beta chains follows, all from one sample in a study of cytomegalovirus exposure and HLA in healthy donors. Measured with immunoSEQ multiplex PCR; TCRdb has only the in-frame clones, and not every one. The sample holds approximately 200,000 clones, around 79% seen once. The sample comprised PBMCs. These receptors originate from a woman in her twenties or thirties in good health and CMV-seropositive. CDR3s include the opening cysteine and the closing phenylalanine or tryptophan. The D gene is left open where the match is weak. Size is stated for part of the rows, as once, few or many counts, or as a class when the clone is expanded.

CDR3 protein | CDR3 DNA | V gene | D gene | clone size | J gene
CASSLQGAGDEQYF | TGCGCCAGCAGCTTACAGGGGGCCGGGGACGAGCAGTACTTC | TRBV5-1 | TRBD1 | NA | TRBJ2-7
CASSSTRRGNNEQFF | TGTGCCAGCAGCTCCACACGGAGGGGCAACAATGAGCAGTTCTTC | TRBV5-4 | NA | NA | TRBJ2-1
CASGPTDRREQYF | TGTGCTAGTGGTCCAACGGACAGGCGAGAGCAGTACTTC | TRBV12-5 | TRBD1 | NA | TRBJ2-7
CASSKEFPGTGDKRGMNTEAFF | TGTGCCAGCAGCAAAGAGTTTCCGGGGACAGGGGATAAGAGAGGAATGAACACTGAAGCTTTCTTT | TRBV21-1 | NA | NA | TRBJ1-1
CATFPIGAITGQYF | TGTGCTACTTTCCCTATTGGGGCCATTACAGGGCAGTACTTC | TRBV6-1 | NA | few | TRBJ2-7
CASSLSERETQYF | TGTGCCAGCAGTTTATCGGAGAGGGAGACCCAGTACTTC | TRBV27 | NA | NA | TRBJ2-5
CASSQELAGSYEQYF | TGTGCCAGCAGCCAAGAACTAGCGGGCTCCTACGAGCAGTACTTC | TRBV4-2 | TRBD2 | NA | TRBJ2-7
CASSLVSPDRGRDNSPLHF | TGTGCCAGCAGCTTAGTTTCCCCTGACAGGGGCAGGGATAATTCACCCCTCCACTTT | TRBV11-2 | TRBD1 | NA | TRBJ1-6
CASSEGTGDTEAFF | TGTGCCAGCAGCGAGGGGACAGGGGACACTGAAGCTTTCTTT | TRBV9 | TRBD1 | NA | TRBJ1-1
CASSLGLAGSTDTQYF | TGTGCCAGCAGCTTAGGACTAGCGGGGAGCACAGATACGCAGTATTTT | TRBV7-8 | TRBD2 | NA | TRBJ2-3
CASSLYHRGFTDTQYF | TGTGCCAGCAGCTTGTATCACAGGGGTTTCACAGATACGCAGTATTTT | TRBV5-6 | TRBD1 | NA | TRBJ2-3
CASSLELAGGVSYNEQFF | TGTGCCAGCAGCTTAGAACTAGCGGGAGGCGTCTCCTACAATGAGCAGTTCTTC | TRBV11-2 | TRBD2 | NA | TRBJ2-1
CASSKRTGGNYGYTF | TGTGCCAGCAGCAAAAGGACAGGGGGCAACTATGGCTACACCTTC | TRBV5-6 | TRBD1 | NA | TRBJ1-2
CASSSPGGSSYNEQFF | TGTGCCAGCAGCTCCCCCGGCGGAAGCTCCTACAATGAGCAGTTCTTC | TRBV5-4 | NA | NA | TRBJ2-1
CASSYRGLKGEKLFF | TGTGCCAGCAGCTACCGTGGACTAAAGGGGGAAAAACTGTTTTTT | TRBV11-3 | NA | NA | TRBJ1-4
CASSSSGENIQYF | TGTGCCAGCAGCTCTAGCGGGGAAAACATTCAGTACTTC | TRBV7-2 | TRBD2 | NA | TRBJ2-4
CAWSPGGRETQYF | TGTGCCTGGAGTCCGGGCGGGAGGGAGACCCAGTACTTC | TRBV30 | TRBD2 | NA | TRBJ2-5
CASVTPGQGKERNTIYF | TGTGCCAGCGTCACCCCGGGACAGGGGAAGGAACGAAACACCATATATTTT | TRBV11-3 | TRBD1 | NA | TRBJ1-3
CASSESGSWAGELFF | TGTGCCAGCAGCGAAAGCGGGAGTTGGGCCGGGGAGCTGTTTTTT | TRBV9 | TRBD2 | NA | TRBJ2-2
CASSSRGQSVYEQYF | TGTGCCAGCAGCTCACGGGGACAGTCGGTCTACGAGCAGTACTTC | TRBV5-6 | TRBD1 | NA | TRBJ2-7
CAISGLAGVTDTQYF | TGTGCCATCAGCGGACTAGCGGGAGTGACAGATACGCAGTATTTT | TRBV10-3 | TRBD2 | NA | TRBJ2-3
CASSSSTVNTGELFF | TGTGCCAGCAGTTCATCTACAGTGAACACCGGGGAGCTGTTTTTT | TRBV4-2 | NA | NA | TRBJ2-2
CASSVAGGRPGETQYF | TGTGCCAGCAGCGTTGCCGGGGGTCGGCCCGGGGAGACCCAGTACTTC | TRBV7-8 | NA | NA | TRBJ2-5
CASSTGSPDHEQYF | TGTGCCAGTTCGACAGGGTCGCCGGATCACGAGCAGTACTTC | TRBV9 | TRBD1 | NA | TRBJ2-7
CASSLTRANTEAFF | TGTGCCAGCAGCTTGACAAGAGCGAACACTGAAGCTTTCTTT | TRBV7-6 | NA | once | TRBJ1-1
CASRPVSYEQYF | TGTGCCAGCAGGCCAGTTTCCTACGAGCAGTACTTC | TRBV2 | NA | NA | TRBJ2-7
CASSYSPGGNSFGYTF | TGTGCCAGCAGTTACTCGCCGGGAGGGAACTCCTTTGGCTACACCTTC | TRBV6-5 | NA | NA | TRBJ1-2
CASKGQAGYTF | TGTGCCAGTAAAGGACAGGCTGGCTACACCTTC | TRBV19 | TRBD1 | NA | TRBJ1-2
CASSRGRATDTQYF | TGTGCCAGCAGTCGGGGGAGGGCCACAGATACGCAGTATTTT | TRBV11-3 | TRBD2 | NA | TRBJ2-3
CASSDRTSGGAETQYF | TGTGCCAGCAGCGACCGGACTAGCGGGGGAGCGGAGACCCAGTACTTC | TRBV13 | TRBD2 | NA | TRBJ2-5
CASSLGIDEVYNEQFF | TGTGCCAGCAGCTTGGGTATAGACGAGGTTTACAATGAGCAGTTCTTC | TRBV5-4 | NA | NA | TRBJ2-1
CASSLGQGARGYTF | TGCGCCAGCAGCTTGGGACAGGGGGCTCGAGGCTACACCTTC | TRBV5-1 | TRBD1 | NA | TRBJ1-2
CSVEDPWTGNNYGYTF | TGCAGCGTTGAAGATCCTTGGACAGGGAATAACTATGGCTACACCTTC | TRBV29-1 | TRBD1 | NA | TRBJ1-2
CASSYSGQGANEQFF | TGTGCCAGCAGTTATTCGGGACAGGGGGCGAATGAGCAGTTCTTC | TRBV6-6 | TRBD1 | few | TRBJ2-1
CASSFLSGGTDTQYF | TGCGCCAGCAGCTTCCTATCGGGCGGGACAGATACGCAGTATTTT | TRBV5-1 | NA | NA | TRBJ2-3
CATSRGGNSNQPQHF | TGTGCCACCAGCAGGGGAGGTAATAGCAATCAGCCCCAGCATTTT | TRBV15 | NA | NA | TRBJ1-5
CSALAADTQYF | TGCAGTGCTCTAGCGGCAGATACGCAGTATTTT | TRBV20-1 | TRBD2 | NA | TRBJ2-3
CASSPSGVRRDTF | TGTGCCAGCTCACCATCAGGGGTGAGAAGGGACACCTTC | TRBV18 | NA | NA | TRBJ1-2
CASSLGSLPYNEQFF | TGTGCCAGCAGCTTAGGTTCCCTACCATACAATGAGCAGTTCTTC | TRBV11-2 | NA | NA | TRBJ2-1
CASSSTGYEDTQYF | TGCGCCAGCAGTTCAACAGGTTACGAAGATACGCAGTATTTT | TRBV10-1 | NA | NA | TRBJ2-3
CASSTLETGRDYEQYF | TGTGCCAGCAGTACCCTGGAGACAGGCCGGGACTACGAGCAGTACTTC | TRBV27 | NA | NA | TRBJ2-7
CASSWTGYNEQFF | TGTGCCAGCTCATGGACAGGTTACAATGAGCAGTTCTTC | TRBV18 | TRBD1 | NA | TRBJ2-1
CASSLDGGNNEKLFF | TGTGCCAGCAGCTTAGATGGGGGGAACAACGAAAAACTGTTTTTT | TRBV7-6 | NA | NA | TRBJ1-4
CASSPQELAGPNEQFF | TGTGCCAGCTCACCTCAGGAACTAGCGGGCCCCAATGAGCAGTTCTTC | TRBV18 | TRBD2 | NA | TRBJ2-1
CASSFDTSSGNTIYF | TGTGCCAGCTCGTTTGACACGAGCTCTGGAAACACCATATATTTT | TRBV18 | NA | once | TRBJ1-3
CASSPDRGPARYGYTF | TGTGCCAGCAGCCCGGACAGGGGGCCTGCTCGGTATGGCTACACCTTC | TRBV7-8 | TRBD1 | NA | TRBJ1-2
CASSDRRGVAGELFF | TGTGCCAGCAGTGACCGCAGGGGGGTGGCCGGGGAGCTGTTTTTT | TRBV2 | NA | NA | TRBJ2-2
CASSFGTGYQPQHF | TGTGCCAGCAGCTTCGGGACAGGGTATCAGCCCCAGCATTTT | TRBV5-5 | TRBD1 | once | TRBJ1-5
CASSLDSYNEQFF | TGCGCCAGCAGCTTGGACAGCTACAATGAGCAGTTCTTC | TRBV5-1 | NA | NA | TRBJ2-1
CASSLVSGTGAYEQYF | TGTGCCAGCAGCTTGGTCTCCGGGACAGGGGCTTACGAGCAGTACTTC | TRBV5-4 | TRBD1 | NA | TRBJ2-7
CASSLDLSGGAYNEQFF | TGTGCCAGCAGCTTAGATCTTAGCGGGGGGGCCTACAATGAGCAGTTCTTC | TRBV11-3 | TRBD2 | NA | TRBJ2-1
CAISDSSLGYTF | TGTGCCATCAGTGATAGCAGTTTGGGCTACACCTTC | TRBV10-3 | NA | NA | TRBJ1-2
CASSALNQETQYF | TGTGCCAGCAGTGCACTGAATCAAGAGACCCAGTACTTC | TRBV6-1 | NA | NA | TRBJ2-5
CASSSQYEQYF | TGTGCCAGCAGCTCCCAATACGAGCAGTACTTC | TRBV11-3 | NA | NA | TRBJ2-7
CASSLAIVEGNTIYF | TGTGCCAGCAGCTTAGCGATCGTCGAGGGAAACACCATATATTTT | TRBV7-9 | NA | NA | TRBJ1-3
CASSPPRRGRAYNEQFF | TGTGCCAGCAGCCCCCCCCGTCGCGGGAGAGCCTACAATGAGCAGTTCTTC | TRBV11-3 | TRBD2 | NA | TRBJ2-1
CASSLLAPDTQYF | TGTGCCAGCAGCTTACTAGCTCCAGATACGCAGTATTTT | TRBV11-3 | NA | few | TRBJ2-3
CASPRAANRSNEQFF | TGTGCCAGCCCCCGCGCGGCAAACCGATCGAATGAGCAGTTCTTC | TRBV27 | NA | few | TRBJ2-1
CASSLAGFHGYTF | TGTGCCAGCAGTTTAGCGGGGTTTCATGGCTACACCTTC | TRBV27 | NA | NA | TRBJ1-2
CAWSFGTHEQFF | TGTGCCTGGTCTTTTGGGACTCATGAGCAGTTCTTC | TRBV30 | NA | NA | TRBJ2-1